This note documents a single T cell receptor beta chain sequence. The CDR3 sequence is 14 residues long. Germline V CDR1 and CDR2: SEHNR, FQNEAQ (reference sequence). The V gene lost 4 bases and the J gene lost 4 bases, with 13 bases spanning the gap. Original processing methods: The assay estimated nucleated cells by amplifying reference gene primers. Here immunoSEQ multiplex PCR was the method, and the copy in TCRdb shows in-frame clones only, minus some. V and J calls and clone size are as listed in that table; D and trimming were resolved from the DNA. The sample includes some 150,000 clones, 88% seen only once; the top ten take 1.5%. The sample originates from a study of blood T cell repertoires in COVID-19. Study in general: Samples representing acute and convalescent COVID-19 were sourced from the United States, Italy and Spain.

The clonotype was recovered from a woman in her sixties with acute or convalescent COVID-19. Specimen: peripheral blood. The rearrangement links TRBV7-9 to TRBJ1-1; D is undetermined. The CDR3 spells CASSSQAAGTEAFF. CDR3 sequence (DNA): TGTGCCAGCAGCTCCCAAGCGGCGGGCACTGAAGCTTTCTTT.